This T cell receptor beta chain was found in a study of blood T cells in healthy people across ages. This clonotype was seen ten or more times. Its antigen is unidentified. The authors ran a second PCR of roughly 7 to 11 cycles using a sample-barcoded 5' primer and a J-beta primer mix. Carrying 12 random nucleotides, a template-switch adaptor labeled each individual cDNA molecule. Each CDR3 protein is one row after TCRdb ran MiXCR on the 5' RACE reads. Of 850,000 to 950,000 distinct CDR3 sequences listed, more than 25% were seen once; the top ten hold 17%. Per the germline V gene, CDR1 is MNHEY and CDR2 is SVGEGT. V lost 2 bases and J 1 base, leaving 9 bases between the germline ends. There are 14 residues in the CDR3. Study results and limitations: The study regarded diversity estimates from one million T cells as underestimates.

The gene calls are TRBV6-2 or TRBV6-3 and TRBJ2-7; unclear D gene. Sequencing input: blood. The sequence was obtained from a woman aged 80 or older in good health. The CDR3 is CASSYGGVSYEQYF. In DNA form, the CDR3 reads TGTGCCAGCAGTTACGGTGGGGTTTCCTACGAGCAGTACTTC.